This T cell receptor (beta chain) was identified in a study of CD8+ T cells in alopecia areata. Germline loops: CDR1 SGHVS, CDR2 FNYEAQ. V was trimmed by 5 bases and J by 2 bases, leaving 13 bases between them. CDR3 length equals 15 residues. Described treatment: oral pan-JAK inhibitor, 5-10 mg twice daily. Study results and caveats: Researchers reported that TCR sharing among patients proved less clear than in mice, possibly HLA-linked. Administration of tofacitinib significantly diminished scalp clonality and expanded CD8+ clones within the top 100.

A single count supports this clone. Its antigen remains unknown. Extracted from the samples, RNA was reverse transcribed into cDNA to serve as the sequencing template. Clones were read by immunoSEQ multiplex PCR, and TCRdb kept only the in-frame ones, dropping some. The sample lists over 85,000 clones; 60% to 65% were seen once. This sample comprised CD8+ T cells sorted from blood, obtained at week 4, from a patient treated with tofacitinib. The gene calls are TRBV7-6 and TRBJ1-3; no clear D. The TCR was taken from a human donor with alopecia areata. The chain's CDR3 is CASSQETQPGNTIYF. The CDR3, as DNA: TGTGCCAGCAGCCAGGAGACACAACCTGGAAACACCATATATTTT.